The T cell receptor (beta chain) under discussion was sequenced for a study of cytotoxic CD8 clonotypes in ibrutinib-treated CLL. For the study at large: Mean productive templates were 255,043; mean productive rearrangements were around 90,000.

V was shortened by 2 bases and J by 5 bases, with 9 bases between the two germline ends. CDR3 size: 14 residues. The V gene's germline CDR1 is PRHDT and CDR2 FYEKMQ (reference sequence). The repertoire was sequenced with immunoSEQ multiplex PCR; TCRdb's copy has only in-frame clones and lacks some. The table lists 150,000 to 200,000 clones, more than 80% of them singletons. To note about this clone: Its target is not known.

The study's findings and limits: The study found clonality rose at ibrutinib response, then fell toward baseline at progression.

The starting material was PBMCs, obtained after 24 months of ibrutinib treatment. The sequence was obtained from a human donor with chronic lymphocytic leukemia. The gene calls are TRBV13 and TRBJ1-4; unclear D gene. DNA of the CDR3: TGTGCCAGCAGCTTAAAGACTACGAATGAAAAACTGTTTTTT. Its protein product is CASSLKTTNEKLFF. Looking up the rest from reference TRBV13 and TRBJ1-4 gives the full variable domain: AAGVIQSPRHLIKEKRETATLKCYPIPRHDTVYWYQQGPGQDPQFLISFYEKMQSDKGSIPDRFSAQQFSDYHSELNMSSLELGDSALYFCASSLKTTNEKLFFGSGTQLSVL.